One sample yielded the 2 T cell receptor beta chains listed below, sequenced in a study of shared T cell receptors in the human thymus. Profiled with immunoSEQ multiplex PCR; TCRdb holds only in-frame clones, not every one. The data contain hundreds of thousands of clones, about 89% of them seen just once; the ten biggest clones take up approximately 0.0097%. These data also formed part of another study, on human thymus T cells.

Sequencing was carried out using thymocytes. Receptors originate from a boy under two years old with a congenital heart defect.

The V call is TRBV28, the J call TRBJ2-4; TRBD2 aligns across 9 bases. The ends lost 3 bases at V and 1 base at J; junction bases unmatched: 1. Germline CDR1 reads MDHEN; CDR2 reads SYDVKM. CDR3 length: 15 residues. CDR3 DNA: TGTGCCAGCAGTTTTAGCGGGAGTGCCAAAAACATTCAGTACTTC. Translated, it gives CASSFSGSAKNIQYF.

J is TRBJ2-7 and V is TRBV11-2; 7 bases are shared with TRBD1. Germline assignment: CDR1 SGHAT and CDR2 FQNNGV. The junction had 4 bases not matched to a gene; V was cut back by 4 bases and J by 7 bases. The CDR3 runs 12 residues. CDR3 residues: CASSYRGAEQYF. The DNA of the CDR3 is TGTGCCAGCAGCTACAGGGGTGCGGAGCAGTACTTC. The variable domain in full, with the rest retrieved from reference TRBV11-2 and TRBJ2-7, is EAGVAQSPRYKIIEKRQSVAFWCNPISGHATLYWYQQILGQGPKLLIQFQNNGVVDDSQLPKDRFSAERLKGVDSTLKIQPAKLEDSAVYLCASSYRGAEQYFGPGTRLTVT.